These 12 T cell receptor beta chains were sequenced from one sample in a study of blood T cell repertoires in COVID-19. Profiled with immunoSEQ multiplex PCR; TCRdb holds only in-frame clones, not every one. The sample yields about 270,000 clones, 80% to 85% seen once. The sample taken for sequencing was peripheral blood. These receptors came from a woman between 55 and 75 years old with active or convalescent COVID-19.

The genes are TRBV7-9 and TRBJ2-7; 7 nucleotides line up with TRBD2. The CDR3 is 14 amino acids. With V trimmed by 1 base and J by 2 bases, 2 bases remained unmatched. CDR1 and CDR2 (germline): SEHNR, FQNEAQ (reference sequence). The CDR3 protein is CASSLGGRAYEQYF. The CDR3 DNA reads as TGTGCCAGCAGCTTAGGTGGGAGGGCCTACGAGCAGTACTTC. Combining the CDR3 with reference TRBV7-9 and TRBJ2-7 gives the whole variable domain DTGVSQNPRHKITKRGQNVTFRCDPISEHNRLYWYRQTLGQGPEFLTYFQNEAQLEKSRLLSDRFSAERPKGSFSTLEIQRTEQGDSAMYLCASSLGGRAYEQYFGPGTRLTVT.

V usage is TRBV25-1 and J usage is TRBJ1-6, with TRBD1 identical over 7 bases. The CDR3 runs to 16 residues. With V trimmed by 4 bases and J by 1 base, 4 bases remained unmatched. Per the germline V gene, CDR1 is MGHDK and CDR2 is SYGVNS. The CDR3 bases are TGTGCCAGCAGTGGCGCAGGGGGATCCTATAATTCACCCCTCCACTTT. Its translation: CASSGAGGSYNSPLHF.

The CDR3 spells CASSHRGVSTEAFF. For the CDR3, the DNA is TGTGCCAGCAGCCACAGGGGCGTGAGCACTGAAGCTTTCTTT. The chain links TRBV14 to TRBJ1-1, with D perhaps TRBD1 (6 bases). The CDR3 totals 14 residues. V was trimmed by 3 bases and J by 4 bases, leaving 12 bases between them. In germline, CDR1 is SGHDN, CDR2 FVKESK.

The chain joins TRBV10-2 to TRBJ2-4, with D perhaps matching TRBD2 (6 bases). Deletions cut 1 base from V and 0 bases from J, with 10 bases between. The germline V gene encodes CDR1 WSHSY and CDR2 SAAADI. The CDR3 has 16 amino acids. This chain's CDR3 is CASSEWEELAKNIQYF. The CDR3 DNA reads as TGCGCCAGCAGTGAGTGGGAGGAATTAGCCAAAAACATTCAGTACTTC.

The genes are TRBV6-6 and TRBJ2-5, with D possibly being TRBD2 (6 bases). Germline V gene data show CDR1 as MNHNY and CDR2 as SVGAGI (reference sequence). V was trimmed by 7 bases and J by 5 bases, leaving 14 bases between them. This CDR3 region has 13 residues. In DNA, the CDR3 is TGTGCCAGCACCCAATTTGGGGGGGAGACCCAGTACTTC. Amino acids: CASTQFGGETQYF.

The chain joins TRBV12-5 to TRBJ1-1, with D perhaps TRBD1 (6 bases). The CDR3 sequence is 15 residues long. With 3 bases removed from V and 3 bases from J, the gap between germline ends came to 14 bases. CDR1 and CDR2 from the germline V gene are LGHNT and FRNRAP. For the CDR3, the DNA is TGTGCTAGTGGTTTCACCCAGGGGATGGACACTGAAGCTTTCTTT. This codes for CASGFTQGMDTEAFF.

The V gene is TRBV9, the J gene TRBJ2-3, with TRBD2 matching 11 bases. The CDR3 is 18 amino acids. Germline V lookup: CDR1 SGDLS, CDR2 YYNGEE. The ends lost 4 bases at V and 5 bases at J; junction bases unmatched: 15. This chain's CDR3 is CASSNSETSGALIDTQYF. DNA of the CDR3: TGTGCCAGCAGCAATTCCGAGACTAGCGGGGCTCTTATAGATACGCAGTATTTT.

J is TRBJ2-7 and V is TRBV5-4; tentatively, D is TRBD1 (5 bases). V lost 4 bases and J 5 bases, leaving 22 bases between the germline ends. This CDR3 is 16 amino acids long. Germline loops: CDR1 SGHNT, CDR2 YYREEE (reference sequence). The CDR3 bases are TGTGCCAGCAGCCCGCCGCTTCGGCAGGGCAAGAACGAGCAGTACTTC. It yields the protein CASSPPLRQGKNEQYF.

The rearrangement links TRBV3-1 (or the pseudogene TRBV3-2) to TRBJ2-5, with D maybe TRBD2 (6 bases). V shed 3 bases and J shed 1 base, with 12 bases lying between them. The CDR3 has 15 amino acids. Germline CDR1 and CDR2: LGHDT and YNNKEL (reference sequence). CDR3: CASSHSRDSQETQYF. DNA of the CDR3: TGTGCCAGCAGCCATAGCCGGGACTCCCAAGAGACCCAGTACTTC.

This chain links TRBV5-6 with TRBJ1-1, with D unclear. CDR3 length: 12 amino acids. Germline V gives CDR1 SGHDT, CDR2 YYEEEE. With 1 base removed from V and 8 bases from J, the gap between germline ends came to 9 bases. The CDR3 DNA reads as TGTGCCAGCAGCTTGCTCCCCCTAGAAGCTTTCTTT. Protein: CASSLLPLEAFF.

The CDR3 reads CASSLHVRNNEQFF. The DNA for the CDR3 is TGTGCCAGCAGCTTACACGTCAGGAACAATGAGCAGTTCTTC. This chain joins TRBV11-2 and TRBJ2-1; no reliable D call. Germline values: CDR1 SGHAT, CDR2 FQNNGV. Trimming took off 2 bases at V and 5 bases at J, with 10 bases between the two ends. The CDR3 spans 14 residues.

In its sample, this clone was seen a few times. V usage is TRBV12-5 and J usage is TRBJ1-5; the D gene is possibly TRBD1 (5 bases). Germline CDR1 and CDR2: LGHNT and FRNRAP. This CDR3 is built from 15 residues. Trimming left V 0 bases short and J 6 bases short, with 12 bases between. The CDR3 reads CASGLVPLDSQPQHF. The DNA of the CDR3 is TGTGCTAGTGGTTTGGTACCCTTAGACAGTCAGCCCCAGCATTTT.